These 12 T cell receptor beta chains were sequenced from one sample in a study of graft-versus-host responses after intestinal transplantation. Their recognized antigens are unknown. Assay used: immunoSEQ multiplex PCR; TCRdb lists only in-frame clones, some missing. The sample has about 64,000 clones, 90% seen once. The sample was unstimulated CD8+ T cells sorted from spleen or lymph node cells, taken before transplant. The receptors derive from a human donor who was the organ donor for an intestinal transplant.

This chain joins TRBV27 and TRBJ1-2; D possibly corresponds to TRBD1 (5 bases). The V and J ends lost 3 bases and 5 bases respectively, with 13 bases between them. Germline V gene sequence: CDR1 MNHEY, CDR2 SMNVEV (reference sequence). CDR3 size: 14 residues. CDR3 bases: TGTGCCAGCAGTTTCGGAGGGGCAGGATATGGCTACACCTTC. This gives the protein CASSFGGAGYGYTF.

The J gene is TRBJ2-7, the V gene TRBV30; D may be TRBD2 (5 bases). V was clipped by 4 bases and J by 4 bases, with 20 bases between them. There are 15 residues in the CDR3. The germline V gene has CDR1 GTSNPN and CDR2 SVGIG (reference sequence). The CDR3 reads CAWNSGPSRLYEQYF. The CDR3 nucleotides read TGTGCCTGGAACAGCGGACCTAGCCGTTTATACGAGCAGTACTTC.

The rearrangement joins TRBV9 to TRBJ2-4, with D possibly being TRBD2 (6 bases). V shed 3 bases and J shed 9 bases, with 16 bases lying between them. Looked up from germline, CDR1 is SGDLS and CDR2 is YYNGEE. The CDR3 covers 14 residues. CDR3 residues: CASSAGDSVSIQYF. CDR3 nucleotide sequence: TGTGCCAGCAGCGCGGGGGACTCCGTGAGCATTCAGTACTTC.

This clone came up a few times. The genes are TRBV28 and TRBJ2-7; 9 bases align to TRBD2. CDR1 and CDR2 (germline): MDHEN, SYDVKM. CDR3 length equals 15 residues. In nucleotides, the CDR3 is TGTGGAACGGAGGTAGCGGGAGTTTACTCGTACGAGCAGTACTTC. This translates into CGTEVAGVYSYEQYF. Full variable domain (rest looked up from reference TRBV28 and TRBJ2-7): DVKVTQSSRYLVKRTGEKVFLECVQDMDHENMFWYRQDPGLGLRLIYFSYDVKMKEKGDIPEGYSVSREKKERFSLILESASTNQTSMYLCGTEVAGVYSYEQYFGPGTRLTVT.

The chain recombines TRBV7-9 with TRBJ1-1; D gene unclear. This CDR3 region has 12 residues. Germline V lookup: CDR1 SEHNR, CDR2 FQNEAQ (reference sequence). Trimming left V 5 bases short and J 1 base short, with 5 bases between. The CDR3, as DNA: TGTGCCAGCAGCGGGCGGAACACTGAAGCTTTCTTT. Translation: CASSGRNTEAFF.

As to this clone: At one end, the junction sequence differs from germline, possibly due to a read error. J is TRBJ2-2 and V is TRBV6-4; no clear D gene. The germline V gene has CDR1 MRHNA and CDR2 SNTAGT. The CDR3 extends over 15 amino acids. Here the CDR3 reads CASSEEVSNAGELFF. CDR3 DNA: TGTGCCAGCAGTGAAGAGGTGTCGAACGCCGGGGAGCTGTTTTTT.

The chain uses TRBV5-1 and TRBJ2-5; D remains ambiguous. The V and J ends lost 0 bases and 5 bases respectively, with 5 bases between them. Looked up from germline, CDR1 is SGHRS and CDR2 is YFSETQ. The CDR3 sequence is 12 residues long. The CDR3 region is CASSLARETQYF. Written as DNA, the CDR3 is TGCGCCAGCAGCTTGGCCCGGGAGACCCAGTACTTC.

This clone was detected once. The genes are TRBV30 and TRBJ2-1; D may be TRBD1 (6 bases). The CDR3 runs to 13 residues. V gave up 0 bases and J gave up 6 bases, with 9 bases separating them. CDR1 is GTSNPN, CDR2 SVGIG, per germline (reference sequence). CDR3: CAWSVLGGNEQFF. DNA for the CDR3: TGTGCCTGGAGTGTACTAGGGGGCAATGAGCAGTTCTTC.

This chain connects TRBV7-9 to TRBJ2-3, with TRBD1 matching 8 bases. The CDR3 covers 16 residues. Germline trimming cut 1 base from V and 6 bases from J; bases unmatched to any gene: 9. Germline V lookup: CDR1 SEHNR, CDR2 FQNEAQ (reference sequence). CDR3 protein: CASSLVSAGGFDTQYF. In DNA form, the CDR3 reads TGTGCCAGCAGCTTAGTTTCGGCAGGGGGCTTCGATACGCAGTATTTT.

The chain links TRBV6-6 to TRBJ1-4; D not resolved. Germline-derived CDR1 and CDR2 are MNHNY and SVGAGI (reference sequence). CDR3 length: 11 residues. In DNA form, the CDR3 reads TGTGCGGGAGGGATACCTGAAAAACTGTTTTTT. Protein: CAGGIPEKLFF.

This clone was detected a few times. CDR3 sequence (DNA): TGTGCCAGTAGTATAGGGCAGGGGATCCACGAGCAGTACTTC. The encoded protein is CASSIGQGIHEQYF. V and J are TRBV19 and TRBJ2-7; a possible D gene is TRBD1 (6 bases). Germline values: CDR1 LNHDA, CDR2 SQIVND (reference sequence). V gave up 1 base and J gave up 5 bases, with 12 bases separating them. The CDR3 has 14 amino acids.

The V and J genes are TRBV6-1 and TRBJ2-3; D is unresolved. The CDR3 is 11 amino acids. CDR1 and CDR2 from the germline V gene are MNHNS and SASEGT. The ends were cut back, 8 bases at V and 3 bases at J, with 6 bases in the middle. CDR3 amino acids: CASLITDTQYF. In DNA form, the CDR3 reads TGTGCCAGCCTAATAACAGATACGCAGTATTTT.